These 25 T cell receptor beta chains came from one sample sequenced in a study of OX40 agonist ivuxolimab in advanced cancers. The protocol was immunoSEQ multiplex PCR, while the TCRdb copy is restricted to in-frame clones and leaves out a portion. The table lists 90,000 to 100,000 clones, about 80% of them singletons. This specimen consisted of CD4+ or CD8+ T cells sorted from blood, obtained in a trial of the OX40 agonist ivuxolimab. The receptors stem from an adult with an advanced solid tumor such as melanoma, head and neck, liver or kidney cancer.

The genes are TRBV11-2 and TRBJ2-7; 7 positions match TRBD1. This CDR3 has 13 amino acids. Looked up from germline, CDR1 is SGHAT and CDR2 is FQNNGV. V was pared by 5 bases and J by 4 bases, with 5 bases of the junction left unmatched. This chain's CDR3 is CASSHVRGYEQYF. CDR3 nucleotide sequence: TGTGCCAGCAGCCACGTCAGGGGGTACGAGCAGTACTTC.

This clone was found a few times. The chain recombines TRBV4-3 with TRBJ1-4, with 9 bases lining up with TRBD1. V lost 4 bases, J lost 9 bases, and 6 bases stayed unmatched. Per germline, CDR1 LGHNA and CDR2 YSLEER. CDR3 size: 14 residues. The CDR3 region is CASSRTQGAKKLFF. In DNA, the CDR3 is TGCGCCAGCAGCCGAACACAGGGGGCAAAAAAACTGTTTTTT.

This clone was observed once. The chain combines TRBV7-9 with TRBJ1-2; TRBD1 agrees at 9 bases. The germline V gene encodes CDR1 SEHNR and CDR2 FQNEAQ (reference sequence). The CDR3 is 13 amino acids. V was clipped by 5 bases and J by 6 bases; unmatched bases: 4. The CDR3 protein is CASSEGQGDGYTF. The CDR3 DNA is TGTGCCAGCAGCGAGGGACAGGGTGATGGCTACACCTTC.

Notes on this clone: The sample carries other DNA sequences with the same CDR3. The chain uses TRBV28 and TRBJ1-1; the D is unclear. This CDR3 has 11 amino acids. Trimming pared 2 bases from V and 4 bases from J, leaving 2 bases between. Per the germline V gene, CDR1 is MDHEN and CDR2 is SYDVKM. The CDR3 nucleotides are TGTGCCAGCAGTTTAGGCACTGAAGCTTTCTTT. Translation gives CASSLGTEAFF.

The CDR3 DNA reads TGTGCCAGCAGTACCCGGGACTACCAGTCCTACGAGCAGTACTTC. Translated, it gives CASSTRDYQSYEQYF. The rearrangement links TRBV27 to TRBJ2-7, with 7 bases lining up with TRBD2. V was clipped by 5 bases and J by 1 base; unmatched bases: 8. Per germline, CDR1 MNHEY and CDR2 SMNVEV (reference sequence). This CDR3 region has 15 residues.

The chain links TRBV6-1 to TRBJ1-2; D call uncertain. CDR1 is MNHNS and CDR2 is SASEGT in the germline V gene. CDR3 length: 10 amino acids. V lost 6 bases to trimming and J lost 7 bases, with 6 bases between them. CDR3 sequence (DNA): TGTGCCAGCAGCCTGGGTGGCTACACCTTC. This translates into CASSLGGYTF.

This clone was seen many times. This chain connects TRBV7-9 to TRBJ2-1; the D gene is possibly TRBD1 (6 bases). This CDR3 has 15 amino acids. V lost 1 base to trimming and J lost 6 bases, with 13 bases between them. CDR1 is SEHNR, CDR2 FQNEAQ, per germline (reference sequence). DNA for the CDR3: TGTGCCAGCAGCTTAGGCCAGGGGAGCGTCAATGAGCAGTTCTTC. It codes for CASSLGQGSVNEQFF.

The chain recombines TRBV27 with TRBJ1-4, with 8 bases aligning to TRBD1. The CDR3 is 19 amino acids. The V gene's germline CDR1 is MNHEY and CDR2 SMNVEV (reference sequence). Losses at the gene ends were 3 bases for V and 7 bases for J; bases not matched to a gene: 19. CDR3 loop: CASSLRAGQAPSLGEKLFF. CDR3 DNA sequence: TGTGCCAGCAGTTTGAGGGCGGGACAGGCCCCTTCTTTGGGTGAAAAACTGTTTTTT.

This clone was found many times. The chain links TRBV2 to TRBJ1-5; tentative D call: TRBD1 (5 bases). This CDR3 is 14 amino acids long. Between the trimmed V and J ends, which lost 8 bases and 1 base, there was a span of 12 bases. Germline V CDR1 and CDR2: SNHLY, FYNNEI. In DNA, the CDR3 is TGTGCCAGCCGCGCGGGGGAAAGCAATCAGCCCCAGCATTTT. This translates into CASRAGESNQPQHF.

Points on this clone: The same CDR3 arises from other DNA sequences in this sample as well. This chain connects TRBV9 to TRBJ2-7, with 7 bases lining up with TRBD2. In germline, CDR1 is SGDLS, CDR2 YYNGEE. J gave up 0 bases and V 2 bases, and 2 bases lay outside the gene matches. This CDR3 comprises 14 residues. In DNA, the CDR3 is TGTGCCAGCAGCGTGGCGGGAGCCTCCTACGAGCAGTACTTC. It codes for CASSVAGASYEQYF.

CDR3 sequence: CASKSGPATNEKLFF. The CDR3 DNA reads as TGTGCCAGTAAATCTGGGCCGGCAACTAATGAAAAACTGTTTTTT. The chain employs TRBV5-4 and TRBJ1-4; no clear D. In germline, CDR1 is SGHNT, CDR2 YYREEE (reference sequence). With 8 bases removed from V and 0 bases from J, the gap between germline ends came to 14 bases. The CDR3 has 15 residues. The variable domain in full, with the rest retrieved from reference TRBV5-4 and TRBJ1-4, is ETGVTQSPTHLIKTRGQQVTLRCSSQSGHNTVSWYQQALGQGPQFIFQYYREEENGRGNFPPRFSGLQFPNYSSELNVNALELDDSALYLCASKSGPATNEKLFFGSGTQLSVL.

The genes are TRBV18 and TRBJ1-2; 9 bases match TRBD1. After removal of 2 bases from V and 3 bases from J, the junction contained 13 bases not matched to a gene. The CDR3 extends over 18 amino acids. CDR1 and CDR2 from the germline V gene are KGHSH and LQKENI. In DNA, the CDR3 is TGTGCCAGCTCACCAGGGACAGGGAGACTTCTGGGGTACTATGGCTACACCTTC. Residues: CASSPGTGRLLGYYGYTF.

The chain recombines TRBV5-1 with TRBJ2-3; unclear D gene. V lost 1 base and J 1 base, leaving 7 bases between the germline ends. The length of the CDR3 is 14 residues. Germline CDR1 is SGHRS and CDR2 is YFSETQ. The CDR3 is CASSLSAGTDTQYF. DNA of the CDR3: TGCGCCAGCAGCTTGAGCGCAGGCACAGATACGCAGTATTTT.

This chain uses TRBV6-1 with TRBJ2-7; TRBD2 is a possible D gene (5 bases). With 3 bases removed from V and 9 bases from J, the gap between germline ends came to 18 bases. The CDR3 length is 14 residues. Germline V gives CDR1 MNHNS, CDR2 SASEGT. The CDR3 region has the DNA TGTGCCAGCAGTGAGTTTAGCGACCAAGTCGGGCAGTACTTC. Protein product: CASSEFSDQVGQYF.

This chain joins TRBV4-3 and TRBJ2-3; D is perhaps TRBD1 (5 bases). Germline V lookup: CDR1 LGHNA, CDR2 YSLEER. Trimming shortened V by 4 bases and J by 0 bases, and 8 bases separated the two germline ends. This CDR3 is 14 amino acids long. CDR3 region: CASSRRVSTDTQYF. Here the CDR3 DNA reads TGCGCCAGCAGCCGCAGGGTGAGCACAGATACGCAGTATTTT.

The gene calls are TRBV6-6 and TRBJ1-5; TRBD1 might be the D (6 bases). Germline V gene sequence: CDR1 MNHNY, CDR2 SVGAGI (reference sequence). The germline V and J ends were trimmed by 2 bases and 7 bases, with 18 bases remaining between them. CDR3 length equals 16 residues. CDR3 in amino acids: CASSYPGVGGDQPQHF. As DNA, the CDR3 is TGTGCCAGCAGTTACCCAGGGGTGGGGGGCGACCAGCCCCAGCATTTT.

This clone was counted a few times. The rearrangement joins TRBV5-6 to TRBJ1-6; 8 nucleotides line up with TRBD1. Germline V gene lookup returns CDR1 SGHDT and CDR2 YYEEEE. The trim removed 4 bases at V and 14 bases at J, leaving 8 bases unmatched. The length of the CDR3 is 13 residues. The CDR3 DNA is TGTGCCAGCAGCGGGAACAGGGGGTCGGCCCTCCACTTT. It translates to CASSGNRGSALHF. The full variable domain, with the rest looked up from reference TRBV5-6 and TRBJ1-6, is DAGVTQSPTHLIKTRGQQVTLRCSPKSGHDTVSWYQQALGQGPQFIFQYYEEEERQRGNFPDRFSGHQFPNYSSELNVNALLLGDSALYLCASSGNRGSALHFGNGTRLTVT.

The chain's CDR3 is CASSLGTSGSLRSYEQYF. The CDR3 DNA sequence: TGTGCCAGCAGCTTAGGGACTAGCGGGAGTCTCCGTAGTTACGAGCAGTACTTC. The chain combines TRBV7-8 with TRBJ2-7; 13 bases fit TRBD2. V shed 1 base, J shed 4 bases, and the junction held 10 bases outside the gene matches. Germline lookup yields CDR1 SGHVS and CDR2 FQNEAQ. This CDR3 region has 18 residues.

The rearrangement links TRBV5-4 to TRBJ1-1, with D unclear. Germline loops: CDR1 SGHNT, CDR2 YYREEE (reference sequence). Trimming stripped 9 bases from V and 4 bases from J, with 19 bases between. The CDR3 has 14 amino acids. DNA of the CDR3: TGTGCCACCCAGTGGGCAGCTCGAACCACTGAAGCTTTCTTT. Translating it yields CATQWAARTTEAFF.

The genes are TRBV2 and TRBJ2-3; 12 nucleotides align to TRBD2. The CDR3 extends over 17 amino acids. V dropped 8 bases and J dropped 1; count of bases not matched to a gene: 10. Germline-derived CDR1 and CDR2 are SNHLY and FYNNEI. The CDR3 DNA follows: TGTGCCAGCGCTCGGGCTAGCGGGAGGGCCGGCACAGATACGCAGTATTTT. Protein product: CASARASGRAGTDTQYF. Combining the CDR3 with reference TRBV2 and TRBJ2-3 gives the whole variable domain EPEVTQTPSHQVTQMGQEVILRCVPISNHLYFYWYRQILGQKVEFLVSFYNNEISEKSEIFDDQFSVERPDGSNFTLKIRSTKLEDSAMYFCASARASGRAGTDTQYFGPGTRLTVL.

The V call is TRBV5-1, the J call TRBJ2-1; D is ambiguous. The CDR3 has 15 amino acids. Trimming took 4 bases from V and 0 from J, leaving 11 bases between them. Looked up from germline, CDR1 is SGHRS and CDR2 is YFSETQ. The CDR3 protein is CASSRDGSSYNEQFF. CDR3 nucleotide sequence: TGCGCCAGCAGCCGCGACGGAAGCTCCTACAATGAGCAGTTCTTC.

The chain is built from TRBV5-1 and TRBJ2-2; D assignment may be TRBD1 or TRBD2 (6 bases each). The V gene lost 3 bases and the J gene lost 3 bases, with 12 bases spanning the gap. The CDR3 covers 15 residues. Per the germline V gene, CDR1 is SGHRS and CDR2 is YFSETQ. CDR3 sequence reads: CASSYRGQDTGELFF. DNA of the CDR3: TGCGCCAGCAGCTATCGGGGGCAGGACACCGGGGAGCTGTTTTTT.

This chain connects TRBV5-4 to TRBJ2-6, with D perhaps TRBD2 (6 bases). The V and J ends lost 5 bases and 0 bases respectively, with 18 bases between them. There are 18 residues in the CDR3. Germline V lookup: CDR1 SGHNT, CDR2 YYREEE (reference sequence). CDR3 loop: CASRGRQQLFSGANVLTF. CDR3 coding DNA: TGTGCCAGCAGAGGGAGGCAACAACTGTTCTCTGGGGCCAACGTCCTGACTTTC.

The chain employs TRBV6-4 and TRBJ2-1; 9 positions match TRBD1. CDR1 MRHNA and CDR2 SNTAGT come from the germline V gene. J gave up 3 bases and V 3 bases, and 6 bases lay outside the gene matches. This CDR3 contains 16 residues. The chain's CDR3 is CASSEAGTGNYNEQFF. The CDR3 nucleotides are TGTGCCAGCAGTGAGGCCGGGACAGGGAACTACAATGAGCAGTTCTTC.

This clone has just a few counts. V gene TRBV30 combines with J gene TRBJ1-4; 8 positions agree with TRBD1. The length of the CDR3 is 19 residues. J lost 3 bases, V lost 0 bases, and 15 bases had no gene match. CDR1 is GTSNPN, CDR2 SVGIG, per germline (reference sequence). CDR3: CAWSVRDRGSFGPNEKLFF. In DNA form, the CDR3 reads TGTGCCTGGAGTGTACGAGACAGGGGCTCCTTTGGTCCTAATGAAAAACTGTTTTTT.